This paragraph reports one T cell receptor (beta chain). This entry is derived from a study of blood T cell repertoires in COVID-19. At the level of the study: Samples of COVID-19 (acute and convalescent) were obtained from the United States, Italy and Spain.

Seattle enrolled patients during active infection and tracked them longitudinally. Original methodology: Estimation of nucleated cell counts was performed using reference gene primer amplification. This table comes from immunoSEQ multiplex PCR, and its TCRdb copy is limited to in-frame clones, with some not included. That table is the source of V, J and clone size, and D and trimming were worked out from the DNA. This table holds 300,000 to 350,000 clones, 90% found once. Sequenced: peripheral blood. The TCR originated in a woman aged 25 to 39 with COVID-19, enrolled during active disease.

CDR3 bases: TGCGCCAGCAGCTTGGGGACTAGCGGCCAAGAGACCCAGTACTTC. Its translation is CASSLGTSGQETQYF. This chain uses TRBV5-1 with TRBJ2-5, with 10 bases fitting TRBD2. Looked up from germline, CDR1 is SGHRS and CDR2 is YFSETQ. V lost 0 bases, J lost 1 base, and 0 bases stayed unmatched. This CDR3 is 15 amino acids long.